What follows are 10 T cell receptor beta chains derived from one specimen sequenced in a study of T cell repertoires in cytomegalovirus infection. Via MiXCR, TCRdb re-called the reads, giving one row per CDR3 protein. The sample lists fewer than 350,000 distinct CDR3 sequences; over 7.5% were seen once. Sequencing used PBMCs. These TCRs come from a human donor in good health (CMV status not recorded). Some clones in this sample may be carry-over from other donors' samples.

V is TRBV20-1 and J is TRBJ2-1, with TRBD1 identical over 7 bases. Trimming removed 3 bases from V and 2 bases from J; junction bases left unmatched: 1. CDR3 size: 13 residues. Per the germline V gene, CDR1 is DFQATT and CDR2 is SNEGSKA (reference sequence). The CDR3 DNA reads as TGCAGTGCTAGCCAGGGGGCCTACAATGAGCAGTTCTTC. Translation: CSASQGAYNEQFF.

The rearrangement joins TRBV10-3 to TRBJ2-7, with TRBD1 as a possible D gene (6 bases). Germline V lookup: CDR1 ENHRY, CDR2 SYGVKD. V was cut by 4 bases and J by 7 bases, with 14 bases left in between. The CDR3 runs to 13 residues. The CDR3, as DNA: TGTGCCATCAGTGTCCAAGGGGGAAAGGAGCAGTACTTC. Protein sequence: CAISVQGGKEQYF.

In its sample, this clonotype was seen many times. The chain uses TRBV7-8 and TRBJ2-1; TRBD2 aligns across 15 bases. This CDR3 spans 16 amino acids. Germline V lookup: CDR1 SGHVS, CDR2 FQNEAQ. The junction had 6 bases not matched to a gene; V was cut back by 5 bases and J by 7 bases. The CDR3 bases are TGTGCCAGCAGCCCCTCGGGGACTAGCGGGAGGAATGAGCAGTTCTTC. Translating gives CASSPSGTSGRNEQFF.

This clonotype has at least ten counts. CDR3 in DNA: TGTGCCAGTAGACGAGGGCTAGCGGACACAGATACGCAGTATTTT. Protein product: CASRRGLADTDTQYF. The rearrangement uses TRBV7-3 and TRBJ2-3; TRBD2 matches at 7 bases. V was pared by 9 bases and J by 2 bases, with 11 bases of the junction left unmatched. The length of the CDR3 is 15 residues. The germline CDR1 and CDR2 sequences are SGHTA and FQGTGA.

This clonotype was seen many times. One end of the junction is discordant with germline, which a read error may explain. This chain uses TRBV7-9 with TRBJ2-7; TRBD1 matches 7 bases. CDR1 and CDR2 from the germline V gene are SEHNR and FQNEAQ (reference sequence). This CDR3 contains 12 residues. The CDR3 sequence is CASSLGDRVRNF. CDR3 DNA sequence: TGTGCCAGCAGCTTAGGAGACAGGGTTAGGAACTTC.

The V and J genes are TRBV12-3 or TRBV12-4 and TRBJ1-6; 7 bases are a match to TRBD1. This CDR3 spans 14 amino acids. J was trimmed by 8 bases and V by 6 bases; bases with no gene match: 7. In DNA form, the CDR3 reads TGTGCCAGCAGCAGGGGGGGGGGTGATTCACCCCTCCACTTT. As protein: CASSRGGGDSPLHF.

This clonotype was recorded many times. V gene TRBV6-2 or TRBV6-3 combines with J gene TRBJ1-5; D is ambiguous. This CDR3 region has 14 residues. From germline, CDR1 is MNHEY and CDR2 SVGEGT. The V and J ends lost 5 bases and 2 bases respectively, with 10 bases between them. The CDR3 coding sequence is TGTGCCAGCAGTCAATATAGGGGCAATCAGCCCCAGCATTTT. It specifies CASSQYRGNQPQHF.

The gene calls are TRBV6-1 and TRBJ2-1; D call uncertain. Germline V gives CDR1 MNHNS, CDR2 SASEGT. V was shortened by 5 bases and J by 5 bases, with 22 bases between the two germline ends. The CDR3 totals 17 residues. The CDR3 protein is CASSYRNSLLRDNEQFF. In nucleotides, the CDR3 is TGTGCCAGCAGTTATAGGAACAGCCTCCTTAGGGACAATGAGCAGTTCTTC.

The chain couples TRBV12-3 or TRBV12-4 to TRBJ2-2; 7 positions agree with TRBD1. The CDR3 loop spans 15 amino acids. The junction had 1 base not matched to a gene; V was cut back by 3 bases and J by 0 bases. The CDR3 region has the DNA TGTGCCAGCAGTTTTCAGGGGGCGAACACCGGGGAGCTGTTTTTT. This gives the protein CASSFQGANTGELFF.

This clonotype was recorded a few times. The genes are TRBV5-1 and TRBJ2-1; possibly TRBD2 for D (6 bases). Germline CDR1 is SGHRS and CDR2 is YFSETQ. The CDR3 covers 15 residues. V shed 0 bases and J shed 3 bases, with 10 bases lying between them. CDR3 amino acids: CASSLARGIYNEQFF. The CDR3 DNA follows: TGCGCCAGCAGCTTGGCCCGCGGGATCTACAATGAGCAGTTCTTC.